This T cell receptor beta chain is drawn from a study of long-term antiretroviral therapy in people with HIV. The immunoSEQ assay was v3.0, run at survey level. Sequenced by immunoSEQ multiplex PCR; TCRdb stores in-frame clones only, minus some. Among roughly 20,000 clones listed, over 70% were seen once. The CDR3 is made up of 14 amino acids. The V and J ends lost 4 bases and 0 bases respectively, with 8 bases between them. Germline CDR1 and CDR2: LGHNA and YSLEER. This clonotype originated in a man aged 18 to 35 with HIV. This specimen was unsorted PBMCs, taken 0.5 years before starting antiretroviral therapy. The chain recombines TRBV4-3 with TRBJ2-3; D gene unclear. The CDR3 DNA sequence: TGCGCCAGCAGCCGTTTTCACAGCACAGATACGCAGTATTTT. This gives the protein CASSRFHSTDTQYF.